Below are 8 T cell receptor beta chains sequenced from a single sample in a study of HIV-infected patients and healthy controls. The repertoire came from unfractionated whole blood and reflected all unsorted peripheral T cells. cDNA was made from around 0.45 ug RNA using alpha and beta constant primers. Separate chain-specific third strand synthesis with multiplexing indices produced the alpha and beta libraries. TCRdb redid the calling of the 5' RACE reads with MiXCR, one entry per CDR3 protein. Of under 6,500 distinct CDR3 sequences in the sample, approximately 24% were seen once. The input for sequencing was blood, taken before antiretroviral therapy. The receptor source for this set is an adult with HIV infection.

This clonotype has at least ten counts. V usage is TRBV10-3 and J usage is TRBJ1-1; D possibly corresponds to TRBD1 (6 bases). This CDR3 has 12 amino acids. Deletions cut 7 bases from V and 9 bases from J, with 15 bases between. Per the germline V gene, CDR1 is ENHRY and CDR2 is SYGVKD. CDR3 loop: CAIKGGDKQAFF. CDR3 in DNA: TGTGCCATCAAGGGGGGTGATAAGCAAGCTTTCTTT.

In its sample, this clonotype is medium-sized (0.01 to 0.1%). CDR3 protein: CASSPGAGGYNSPLHF. CDR3 sequence (DNA): TGCGCCAGCAGCCCGGGGGCAGGGGGCTATAATTCACCCCTCCACTTT. This sequence joins TRBV4-1 and TRBJ1-6, with 7 bases fitting TRBD1. The V gene end was trimmed by 4 bases and the J gene end by 3 bases; junction bases not matched to a gene: 6. Per the germline V gene, CDR1 is MGHRA and CDR2 is YSYEKL. The CDR3 consists of 16 residues.

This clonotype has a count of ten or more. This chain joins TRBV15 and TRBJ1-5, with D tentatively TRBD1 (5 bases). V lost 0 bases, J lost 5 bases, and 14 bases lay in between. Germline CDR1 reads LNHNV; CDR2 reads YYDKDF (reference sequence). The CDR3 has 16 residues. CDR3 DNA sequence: TGTGCCACCAGCAGAGATTTCGCAGGGAATGATCAGCCCCAGCATTTT. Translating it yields CATSRDFAGNDQPQHF.

The CDR3 sequence is CASSLGQSYEQYF. CDR3 DNA sequence: TGTGCCAGCAGTTTAGGGCAGAGTTACGAGCAGTACTTC. The chain employs TRBV12-3 or TRBV12-4 and TRBJ2-7, with D hard to call. Trimming left V 1 base short and J 4 bases short, with 8 bases between. The CDR3 is made up of 13 amino acids.

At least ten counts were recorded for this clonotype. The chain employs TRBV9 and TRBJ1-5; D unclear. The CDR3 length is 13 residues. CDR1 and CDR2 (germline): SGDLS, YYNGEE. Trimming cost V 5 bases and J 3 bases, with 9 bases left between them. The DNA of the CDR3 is TGTGCCAGCAGTGCAGCAAACAATCAGCCCCAGCATTTT. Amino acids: CASSAANNQPQHF.

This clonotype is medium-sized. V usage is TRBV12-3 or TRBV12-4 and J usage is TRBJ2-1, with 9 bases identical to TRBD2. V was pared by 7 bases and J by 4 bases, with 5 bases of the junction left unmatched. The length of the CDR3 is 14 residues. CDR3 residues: CASTLAGGYNEQFF. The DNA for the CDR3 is TGTGCCAGCACTCTCGCGGGGGGGTACAATGAGCAGTTCTTC.

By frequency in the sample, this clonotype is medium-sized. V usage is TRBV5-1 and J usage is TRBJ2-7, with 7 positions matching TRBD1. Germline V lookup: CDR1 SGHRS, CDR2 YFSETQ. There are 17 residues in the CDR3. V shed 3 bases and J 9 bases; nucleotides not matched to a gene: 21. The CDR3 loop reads CASSSTRSRDRQSGQYF. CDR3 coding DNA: TGCGCCAGCAGCTCGACACGATCCCGGGACAGACAGAGCGGGCAGTACTTC.

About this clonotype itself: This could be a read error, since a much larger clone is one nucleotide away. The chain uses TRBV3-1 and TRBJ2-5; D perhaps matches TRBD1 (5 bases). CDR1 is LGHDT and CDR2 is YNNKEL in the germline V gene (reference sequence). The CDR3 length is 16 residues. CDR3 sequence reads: CARSQGQGTYQETQYF. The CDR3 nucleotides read TGTGCCAGAAGCCAAGGGCAGGGAACTTACCAAGAGACCCAGTACTTC.